This is a list of T cell receptor beta chains from one sample in a study of blood T cell repertoires in COVID-19. Clones were read by immunoSEQ multiplex PCR, and TCRdb kept only the in-frame ones, dropping some. The sample includes around 200,000 clones, about 90% of them seen just once. Sequencing was performed on peripheral blood. These receptors originate from a man younger than 35 with active or convalescent COVID-19. The CDR3 runs from the conserved cysteine through the conserved F or W. The order of the fields is J gene, clone size, V gene, D gene, CDR3 protein, CDR3 DNA. A D gene is named only where the DNA matches it firmly. A row's size may be missing; if present it is once, few, many or a size class.

j_call: TRBJ1-4
clone_size: NA
v_call: TRBV5-1
d_call: NA
cdr3_aa: CASSLDGGGISTNEKLFF
cdr3_nt: TGCGCCAGCAGCTTGGATGGGGGCGGCATCTCAACTAATGAAAAACTGTTTTTT

j_call: TRBJ2-3
clone_size: NA
v_call: TRBV5-1
d_call: NA
cdr3_aa: CASSKVTDRDTQYF
cdr3_nt: TGCGCCAGCTCCAAGGTAACAGATCGAGATACGCAGTATTTT

j_call: TRBJ1-6
clone_size: NA
v_call: TRBV6-6
d_call: NA
cdr3_aa: CASSYSKALFPLHF
cdr3_nt: TGTGCCAGCAGTTACTCGAAAGCCCTGTTTCCCCTCCACTTT

j_call: TRBJ2-1
clone_size: NA
v_call: TRBV7-2
d_call: TRBD2
cdr3_aa: CASSLGPGGGYNEQFF
cdr3_nt: TGTGCCAGCAGCTTAGGGCCGGGCGGGGGCTACAATGAGCAGTTCTTC

j_call: TRBJ1-1
clone_size: NA
v_call: TRBV27
d_call: TRBD1
cdr3_aa: CASSPGQGEMNTEAFF
cdr3_nt: TGTGCCAGCAGTCCAGGACAGGGAGAAATGAACACTGAAGCTTTCTTT

j_call: TRBJ2-7
clone_size: NA
v_call: TRBV4-1
d_call: TRBD2
cdr3_aa: CASSQDPAGVYEQYF
cdr3_nt: TGCGCCAGCAGCCAAGACCCAGCGGGGGTCTACGAGCAGTACTTC

j_call: TRBJ2-7
clone_size: NA
v_call: TRBV12-5
d_call: NA
cdr3_aa: CASGLIDVMPGLTKYEQYF
cdr3_nt: TGTGCTAGTGGTTTGATTGACGTAATGCCGGGACTGACAAAGTACGAGCAGTACTTC

j_call: TRBJ1-1
clone_size: NA
v_call: TRBV10-1
d_call: NA
cdr3_aa: CASSERGETEAFF
cdr3_nt: TGCGCCAGCAGTGAGAGAGGAGAAACTGAAGCTTTCTTT

j_call: TRBJ2-7
clone_size: NA
v_call: TRBV5-1
d_call: NA
cdr3_aa: CASSPRGRGAYEQYF
cdr3_nt: TGCGCCAGCAGCCCCCGGGGCAGGGGGGCATACGAGCAGTACTTC

j_call: TRBJ2-3
clone_size: NA
v_call: TRBV10-3
d_call: TRBD2
cdr3_aa: CATRDGTSGKHTQYF
cdr3_nt: TGTGCCACCAGGGACGGGACTAGCGGGAAACATACGCAGTATTTT

j_call: TRBJ2-3
clone_size: once
v_call: TRBV5-1
d_call: TRBD2
cdr3_aa: CASSVAGRLAADTQYF
cdr3_nt: TGCGCCAGCAGCGTTGCAGGGCGACTAGCGGCAGATACGCAGTATTTT

j_call: TRBJ1-5
clone_size: once
v_call: TRBV30
d_call: NA
cdr3_aa: CAWSVFHRDSNQPQHF
cdr3_nt: TGTGCCTGGAGTGTATTTCACAGGGATAGCAATCAGCCCCAGCATTTT

j_call: TRBJ2-5
clone_size: NA
v_call: TRBV28
d_call: TRBD2
cdr3_aa: CASSLSGGAGETQYF
cdr3_nt: TGTGCCAGCAGTTTGTCTGGCGGAGCGGGGGAGACCCAGTACTTC

j_call: TRBJ1-1
clone_size: NA
v_call: TRBV18
d_call: NA
cdr3_aa: CASSPMRSGNTEAFF
cdr3_nt: TGTGCCAGCTCACCGATGAGATCGGGTAACACTGAAGCTTTCTTT

j_call: TRBJ1-4
clone_size: NA
v_call: TRBV2
d_call: TRBD1
cdr3_aa: CASSDWLQGAISEKLFF
cdr3_nt: TGTGCCAGCAGTGACTGGTTGCAGGGGGCGATAAGTGAAAAACTGTTTTTT

j_call: TRBJ1-3
clone_size: NA
v_call: TRBV5-1
d_call: NA
cdr3_aa: CASSRSGPPENTIYF
cdr3_nt: TGCGCCAGCAGCAGGTCAGGGCCACCTGAGAACACCATATATTTT

j_call: TRBJ2-1
clone_size: NA
v_call: TRBV30
d_call: NA
cdr3_aa: CAWSPQYNEQFF
cdr3_nt: TGTGCCTGGAGCCCACAGTACAATGAGCAGTTCTTC

j_call: TRBJ2-1
clone_size: NA
v_call: TRBV5-1
d_call: NA
cdr3_aa: CASSFGGSSYNEQFF
cdr3_nt: TGCGCCAGCAGCTTTGGCGGAAGTTCCTACAATGAGCAGTTCTTC

j_call: TRBJ2-7
clone_size: once
v_call: TRBV4-1
d_call: TRBD1
cdr3_aa: CASSLGQGAYEQYF
cdr3_nt: TGCGCCAGCAGCCTGGGACAGGGGGCCTACGAGCAGTACTTC

j_call: TRBJ2-1
clone_size: NA
v_call: TRBV11-2
d_call: TRBD1
cdr3_aa: CASSSRTGSWNEQFF
cdr3_nt: TGTGCCAGCAGCTCCAGGACAGGGTCTTGGAATGAGCAGTTCTTC

j_call: TRBJ2-1
clone_size: NA
v_call: TRBV5-1
d_call: NA
cdr3_aa: CATNRAGNDEQFF
cdr3_nt: TGCGCCACAAACAGGGCGGGTAACGATGAGCAGTTCTTC

j_call: TRBJ2-1
clone_size: NA
v_call: TRBV7-9
d_call: TRBD2
cdr3_aa: CASRAGTSDGEQFF
cdr3_nt: TGTGCCAGCAGGGCCGGGACTAGCGATGGTGAGCAGTTCTTC

j_call: TRBJ2-3
clone_size: NA
v_call: TRBV27
d_call: NA
cdr3_aa: CASSSVDTQYF
cdr3_nt: TGTGCCAGCAGTTCTGTAGATACGCAGTATTTT

j_call: TRBJ2-4
clone_size: NA
v_call: TRBV4-1
d_call: TRBD1
cdr3_aa: CASSQDQGQGNIQYF
cdr3_nt: TGCGCCAGCAGCCAAGATCAGGGACAGGGAAACATTCAGTACTTC

j_call: TRBJ1-5
clone_size: NA
v_call: TRBV24-1
d_call: NA
cdr3_aa: CATRSGGGQPQHF
cdr3_nt: TGTGCCACCAGGTCAGGCGGAGGACAGCCCCAGCATTTT

j_call: TRBJ1-2
clone_size: NA
v_call: TRBV27
d_call: NA
cdr3_aa: CASSLFGGNYGYTF
cdr3_nt: TGTGCCAGCAGTTTATTCGGGGGAAACTATGGCTACACCTTC

j_call: TRBJ2-1
clone_size: once
v_call: TRBV29-1
d_call: TRBD2
cdr3_aa: CSVATSGRGNEQFF
cdr3_nt: TGCAGCGTTGCGACTAGCGGGAGGGGGAATGAGCAGTTCTTC

j_call: TRBJ2-5
clone_size: NA
v_call: TRBV20-1
d_call: TRBD2
cdr3_aa: CSASSQRGGIGTQYF
cdr3_nt: TGCAGTGCTAGTAGTCAGCGGGGGGGAATAGGGACCCAGTACTTC

j_call: TRBJ1-2
clone_size: NA
v_call: TRBV5-6
d_call: TRBD1
cdr3_aa: CASSLAGTGKAYGYTF
cdr3_nt: TGTGCCAGCAGCTTGGCCGGGACAGGGAAGGCCTATGGCTACACCTTC

j_call: TRBJ1-4
clone_size: NA
v_call: TRBV27
d_call: NA
cdr3_aa: CASSLDLGVLNEKLFF
cdr3_nt: TGTGCCAGCAGTTTGGATCTGGGAGTACTTAATGAAAAACTGTTTTTT

j_call: TRBJ2-3
clone_size: NA
v_call: TRBV19
d_call: TRBD2
cdr3_aa: CASSGGSGIADTQYF
cdr3_nt: TGTGCCAGTAGTGGTGGTAGCGGGATTGCAGATACGCAGTATTTT

j_call: TRBJ2-3
clone_size: NA
v_call: TRBV6-2/TRBV6-3
d_call: NA
cdr3_aa: CASSYDRSTDTQYF
cdr3_nt: TGTGCCAGCAGTTACGACAGGAGCACAGATACGCAGTATTTT

j_call: TRBJ1-5
clone_size: NA
v_call: TRBV7-9
d_call: NA
cdr3_aa: CASSFSTENQPQHF
cdr3_nt: TGTGCCAGCAGCTTCTCGACAGAGAATCAGCCCCAGCATTTT

j_call: TRBJ1-3
clone_size: NA
v_call: TRBV5-1
d_call: TRBD1
cdr3_aa: CASSLGQGTVGNTIYF
cdr3_nt: TGCGCCAGCAGCTTAGGACAGGGGACTGTCGGAAACACCATATATTTT

j_call: TRBJ1-1
clone_size: NA
v_call: TRBV19
d_call: NA
cdr3_aa: CASSTAQGAAFF
cdr3_nt: TGTGCCAGTAGTACCGCACAGGGAGCGGCTTTCTTT

j_call: TRBJ1-3
clone_size: NA
v_call: TRBV2
d_call: TRBD1
cdr3_aa: CASSDPGTGSGNTIYF
cdr3_nt: TGTGCCAGCAGTGATCCCGGGACAGGGTCTGGAAACACCATATATTTT

j_call: TRBJ2-7
clone_size: NA
v_call: TRBV3-1/TRBV3-2
d_call: TRBD2
cdr3_aa: CASSPGLAVPYEQYF
cdr3_nt: TGTGCCAGCAGCCCGGGACTAGCGGTACCTTACGAGCAGTACTTC

j_call: TRBJ1-2
clone_size: NA
v_call: TRBV9
d_call: TRBD1
cdr3_aa: CASSVGQGGYGYTF
cdr3_nt: TGTGCCAGCAGCGTAGGTCAGGGGGGCTATGGCTACACCTTC

j_call: TRBJ1-3
clone_size: NA
v_call: TRBV10-3
d_call: NA
cdr3_aa: CAISEADKKRSGNTIYF
cdr3_nt: TGTGCCATCAGTGAGGCTGACAAGAAGAGATCTGGAAACACCATATATTTT

j_call: TRBJ2-7
clone_size: NA
v_call: TRBV18
d_call: NA
cdr3_aa: CASSLGTETYEQYF
cdr3_nt: TGTGCCAGCTCGTTAGGGACTGAGACCTACGAGCAGTACTTC

j_call: TRBJ1-2
clone_size: NA
v_call: TRBV7-2
d_call: NA
cdr3_aa: CASSNRVSNYGYTF
cdr3_nt: TGTGCCAGCAGCAACAGGGTCTCTAACTATGGCTACACCTTC

j_call: TRBJ2-2
clone_size: NA
v_call: TRBV30
d_call: TRBD2
cdr3_aa: CAWGSGTNTGELFF
cdr3_nt: TGTGCCTGGGGAAGCGGGACGAACACCGGGGAGCTGTTTTTT

j_call: TRBJ2-1
clone_size: NA
v_call: TRBV19
d_call: NA
cdr3_aa: CASSIFSNEQFF
cdr3_nt: TGTGCCAGTAGTATTTTCTCCAATGAGCAGTTCTTC

j_call: TRBJ2-1
clone_size: NA
v_call: TRBV7-2
d_call: TRBD2
cdr3_aa: CASRQSGGNEQFF
cdr3_nt: TGTGCCAGCAGACAGAGCGGGGGTAATGAGCAGTTCTTC

j_call: TRBJ1-1
clone_size: many
v_call: TRBV6-6
d_call: NA
cdr3_aa: CASSYSRRPEAFF
cdr3_nt: TGTGCCAGCAGTTACTCCAGGAGGCCTGAAGCTTTCTTT

j_call: TRBJ1-1
clone_size: NA
v_call: TRBV5-1
d_call: NA
cdr3_aa: CASSLATGAGANTEAFF
cdr3_nt: TGCGCCAGCAGCTTGGCGACGGGAGCCGGGGCGAACACTGAAGCTTTCTTT

j_call: TRBJ2-7
clone_size: NA
v_call: TRBV7-3
d_call: TRBD1
cdr3_aa: CASSVWAGTGDEQYF
cdr3_nt: TGTGCCAGCAGCGTATGGGCCGGGACAGGGGACGAGCAGTACTTC

j_call: TRBJ1-3
clone_size: NA
v_call: TRBV9
d_call: NA
cdr3_aa: CASSVGPAESGNTIYF
cdr3_nt: TGTGCCAGCAGCGTAGGACCGGCGGAATCTGGAAACACCATATATTTT